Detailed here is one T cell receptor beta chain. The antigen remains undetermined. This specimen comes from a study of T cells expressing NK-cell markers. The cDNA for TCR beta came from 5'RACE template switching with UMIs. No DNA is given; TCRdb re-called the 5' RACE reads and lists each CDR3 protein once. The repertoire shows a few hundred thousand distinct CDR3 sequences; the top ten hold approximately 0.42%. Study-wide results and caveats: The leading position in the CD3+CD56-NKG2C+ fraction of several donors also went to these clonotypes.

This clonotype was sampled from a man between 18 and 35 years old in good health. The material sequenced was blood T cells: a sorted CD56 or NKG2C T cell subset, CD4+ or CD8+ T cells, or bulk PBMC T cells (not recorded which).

The CDR3 spells CASSTRGPEGGNEKLFF. The chain carries TRBV12-3 or TRBV12-4 and TRBJ1-4; no DNA is available, so the TRBD1 call from TCRdb remains unchecked. The length of the CDR3 is 17 residues.